These 2 T cell receptor beta chains originate from one sample sequenced in a study of T cell responses to AZD1222 COVID-19 vaccine. Generated by immunoSEQ multiplex PCR, the TCRdb table keeps only in-frame clones and is missing some. This table has about 130,000 clones, over 75% appearing once. The sample was peripheral blood, taken on day 0 of AZD1222 vaccination. These receptors were obtained from an adult in good health.

The chain has TRBV19 and TRBJ2-2; weak D call: TRBD1 (6 bases). V was clipped by 3 bases and J by 2 bases, with 10 bases between them. The CDR3 spans 15 residues. Germline V gives CDR1 LNHDA, CDR2 SQIVND (reference sequence). CDR3 coding DNA: TGTGCCAGTAGTATCACAGGGTCAAACACCGGGGAGCTGTTTTTT. This codes for CASSITGSNTGELFF.

The CDR3 spells CASSMGQGNNEQFF. CDR3 coding DNA: TGTGCCAGTAGTATGGGACAGGGTAACAATGAGCAGTTCTTC. This chain links TRBV19 with TRBJ2-1, with 9 bases lining up with TRBD1. Trimming cost V 3 bases and J 5 bases; bases outside gene matches: 2. Germline CDR1 LNHDA, CDR2 SQIVND (reference sequence). The CDR3 loop spans 14 amino acids.